This is a list of T cell receptor beta chains from one sample in a study of T-cell memory formation after mild COVID-19. TCRdb passed the 5' RACE reads through MiXCR, listing each CDR3 protein once. The sample holds 250,000 to 300,000 distinct CDR3 sequences, under 20% seen once. The sequencing sample was made of PBMCs or a T cell subset sorted from them (not recorded which). Receptors originate from a man aged 18 to 29 who had mild COVID-19 (a few samples of this study predate the infection). Cell type and time point are not known. CDR3s include the opening cysteine and the closing phenylalanine or tryptophan. The D gene is left open where the match is weak. Clone sizes are given selectively: once, few, many, or a class where the clone is expanded.

v_call	j_call	clone_size	d_call	cdr3_nt	cdr3_aa
TRBV7-2	TRBJ2-6	NA	TRBD1	TGTGCCACCCCGAGGACAGGGGCTTCTGGGGCCAACGTCCTGACTTTC	CATPRTGASGANVLTF
TRBV11-2	TRBJ1-6	NA	NA	TGTGCCAGCAGAGAAGGAAACCGGGATTCACCCCTCCACTTT	CASREGNRDSPLHF
TRBV6-5	TRBJ2-1	many	TRBD1	TGTGCCAGCAGTTCGACAGGGCCGAGCTCCTACAATGAGCAGTTCTTC	CASSSTGPSSYNEQFF
TRBV29-1	TRBJ2-2	NA	NA	TGCAGCGTTTTAGGCATGAACACCGGGGAGCTGTTTTTT	CSVLGMNTGELFF
TRBV12-3/TRBV12-4	TRBJ1-5	many	NA	TGTGCCAGCAGCCAGGGAGAAGGTCAGCCCCAGCATTTT	CASSQGEGQPQHF
TRBV2	TRBJ2-1	many	NA	TGTGCCAGCGTCGCCGATAACGTAGAGCAGTTCTTC	CASVADNVEQFF
TRBV4-1	TRBJ1-5	few	NA	TGCGCCAGCAGCCCCCGGGCAATTAGCAATCAGCCCCAGCATTTT	CASSPRAISNQPQHF
TRBV12-3/TRBV12-4	TRBJ1-6	NA	NA	TGTGCCAGCAGTTTAATGGTTGCGGCACCCCTCCACTTT	CASSLMVAAPLHF
TRBV6-5	TRBJ1-6	few	NA	TGTGCCAGCAGTTACGGTCGGGATTCACCCCTCCACTTT	CASSYGRDSPLHF
TRBV6-6	TRBJ2-3	few	NA	TGTGCCAGCAGCCCCCGCCCGATGGATACGCAGTATTTT	CASSPRPMDTQYF
TRBV6-2/TRBV6-3	TRBJ1-2	few	NA	TGTGCCACCACAGAGAACTATGGCTACACCTTC	CATTENYGYTF
TRBV7-2	TRBJ1-2	few	TRBD1	TGTGCCAGCAGCCCGGGGGTCCCAGGGGGCTATGGCTACACCTTC	CASSPGVPGGYGYTF
TRBV6-6	TRBJ2-3	many	NA	TGTGCCAGTGGGGGCGCAGATACGCAGTATTTT	CASGGADTQYF
TRBV19	TRBJ1-2	NA	NA	TGTGCCAGTAGTGCCGGTAGTTACACCTTC	CASSAGSYTF
TRBV4-1	TRBJ2-3	NA	NA	TGCGCCAGCAGCGAATTCGACCCCCCGGGAGATACGCAGTATTTT	CASSEFDPPGDTQYF
TRBV20-1	TRBJ1-4	few	TRBD1	TGCAGTGCAGCAACAGGGGGTCGGCCTAATGAAAAACTGTTTTTT	CSAATGGRPNEKLFF
TRBV6-4	TRBJ1-2	few	NA	TGTGCCAGCAGTCCACAGGGTTCGGATGGCTACACCTTC	CASSPQGSDGYTF
TRBV4-3	TRBJ2-2	NA	TRBD1	TGCGCCAGCAGCCAAGTCGGGACAGGGGCCGGGGAGCTGTTTTTT	CASSQVGTGAGELFF
TRBV6-1	TRBJ1-5	few	TRBD1	TGTGCCAGCAGTTTGACAGGGACTCAGCCCCAGCATTTT	CASSLTGTQPQHF
TRBV7-3	TRBJ2-7	few	NA	TGTGCCAGCAGCTTAGTCCCAGTTTCCTACGAGCAGTACTTC	CASSLVPVSYEQYF
TRBV7-9	TRBJ2-1	NA	NA	TGTGCCAGCAGCTTATTGGGGTTGAATGAGCAGTTCTTC	CASSLLGLNEQFF
TRBV24-1	TRBJ1-5	few	TRBD1	TGTGCCACCAGTGATTCGGGACAGGGGGCGGCTCAGCCCCAGCATTTT	CATSDSGQGAAQPQHF
TRBV12-3/TRBV12-4	TRBJ1-2	few	TRBD1	TGTGCCAGCTCTTGGGGTTCGACAGGGGGAAACTATGGCTACACCTTC	CASSWGSTGGNYGYTF